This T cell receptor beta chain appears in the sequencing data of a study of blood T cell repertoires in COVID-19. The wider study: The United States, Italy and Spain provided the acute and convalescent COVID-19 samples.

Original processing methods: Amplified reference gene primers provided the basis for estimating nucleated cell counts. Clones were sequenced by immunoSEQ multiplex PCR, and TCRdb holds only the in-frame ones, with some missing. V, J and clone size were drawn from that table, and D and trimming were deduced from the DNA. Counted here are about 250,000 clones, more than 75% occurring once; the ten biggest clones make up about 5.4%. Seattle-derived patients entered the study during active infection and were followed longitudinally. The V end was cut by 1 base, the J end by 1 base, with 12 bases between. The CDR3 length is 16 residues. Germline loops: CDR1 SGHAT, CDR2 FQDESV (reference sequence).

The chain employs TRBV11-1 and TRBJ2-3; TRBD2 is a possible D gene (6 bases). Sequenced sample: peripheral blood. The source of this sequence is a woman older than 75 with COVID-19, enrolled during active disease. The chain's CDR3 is CASSLGLAHRTDTQYF. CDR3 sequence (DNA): TGTGCCAGCAGCTTAGGTCTAGCGCACCGCACAGATACGCAGTATTTT. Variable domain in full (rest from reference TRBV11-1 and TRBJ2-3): EAEVAQSPRYKITEKSQAVAFWCDPISGHATLYWYRQILGQGPELLVQFQDESVVDDSQLPKDRFSAERLKGVDSTLKIQPAELGDSAMYLCASSLGLAHRTDTQYFGPGTRLTVL.